This TCR beta chain was sequenced in a study of T cells in Graves' hyperthyroidism and ophthalmopathy. This clonotype was observed many times. What it recognizes is unknown. V was pared by 0 bases and J by 5 bases, with 1 base of the junction left unmatched. The length of the CDR3 is 14 residues. It was RNA transcripts that yielded the amplified TCR beta CDR3 regions. The TCR CDR3 first-round RT-PCR relied on the HTBI primer set. Via MiXCR, TCRdb re-called the multiplex PCR reads, giving one row per CDR3 protein. Of about 290,000 distinct CDR3 sequences in the sample, 13% to 15% are singletons; the top ten hold around 30%. The sample, blood from the first hyperthyroidism diagnosis, precedes any ophthalmopathy symptoms. General observations from the study: Before onset, by a median of around 6.4 months, the model predicted ophthalmopathy.

V usage is TRBV12-3 or TRBV12-4 and J usage is TRBJ1-5; 7 nucleotides match TRBD1. Material for sequencing was blood. The receptor comes from a woman in her forties or fifties with Graves' hyperthyroidism that later progressed to Graves' ophthalmopathy. The chain's CDR3 is CASSLATGHQPQHF. For the CDR3, the DNA is TGTGCCAGCAGTTTAGCGACAGGGCATCAGCCCCAGCATTTT.